The present entry profiles one T cell receptor (beta chain) with its context. Its target is unknown. Primers used in a second PCR of roughly 6 to 12 cycles were a sample-barcoded 5' primer and a J-beta primer mix. TCRdb itself ran the 5' RACE reads through MiXCR, one entry per CDR3 protein. Altogether about 560,000 distinct CDR3 sequences are present, about 26% being singletons, with the ten largest covering approximately 3.6%. The data derive from a study of blood T cells in healthy people across ages. Study-wide results and caveats: Strong correlation linked observed beta diversity and percent naive T cells. A conclusive naive versus antigen-experienced comparison was prevented by the unsorted PBMCs.

Germline V gives CDR1 MNHEY, CDR2 SVGAGI. This CDR3 region has 15 residues. V was clipped by 4 bases and J by 5 bases; unmatched bases: 10. These data are also associated with another study on T cells of mothers and their children. That paper adds: All extracted RNA went into cDNA synthesis, about 1.6 ug per 15 ul.

What was sequenced was blood. This clonotype was obtained from a boy aged 2 to 9 in good health. V usage is TRBV6-5 and J usage is TRBJ2-5; TRBD1 aligns across 7 bases. The CDR3 protein is CASSSLGQARETQYF. The CDR3 bases are TGTGCCAGCAGTTCTCTTGGACAGGCACGGGAGACCCAGTACTTC.